This T cell receptor (beta chain) was identified in a study of T cells in Graves' hyperthyroidism and ophthalmopathy. Investigators excluded patients with uncontrolled infection, other autoimmune disease, pregnancy or lactation. Study-wide results and caveats: Most thyroid clonotypes expanded above 0.001 appeared in blood too. Prediction of ophthalmopathy progression came a median approximately 7 months pre-onset.

This clonotype was found many times. No antigen is known for it. Using RNA transcripts as the source, TCR beta CDR3 regions were amplified. The primer set for the first-round RT-PCR of the TCR CDR3 was HTBI. From the multiplex PCR reads, TCRdb called clonotypes with MiXCR, one entry per CDR3 protein. The top ten clones hold around two fifths of a sample with 500,000 to 600,000 distinct CDR3 sequences, 46% of them seen once. The sample comprised peripheral blood or thyroid tissue (not recorded which). This clonotype originated in an adult woman with Graves' disease, either hyperthyroidism or ophthalmopathy (not recorded which).

Here the CDR3 reads CASSTQGSTGELFF. DNA of the CDR3: TGTGCCAGCAGCACCCAGGGGAGCACCGGGGAGCTGTTTTTT. This chain connects TRBV7-2 to TRBJ2-2; tentatively, D is TRBD1 (6 bases). Germline-derived CDR1 and CDR2 are SGHTA and FQGNSA. V was trimmed by 5 bases and J by 4 bases, leaving 11 bases between them. This CDR3 contains 14 residues. Full variable domain (outside the CDR3, taken from reference TRBV7-2 and TRBJ2-2): GAGVSQSPSNKVTEKGKDVELRCDPISGHTALYWYRQSLGQGLEFLIYFQGNSAPDKSGLPSDRFSAERTGGSVSTLTIQRTQQEDSAVYLCASSTQGSTGELFFGEGSRLTVL.